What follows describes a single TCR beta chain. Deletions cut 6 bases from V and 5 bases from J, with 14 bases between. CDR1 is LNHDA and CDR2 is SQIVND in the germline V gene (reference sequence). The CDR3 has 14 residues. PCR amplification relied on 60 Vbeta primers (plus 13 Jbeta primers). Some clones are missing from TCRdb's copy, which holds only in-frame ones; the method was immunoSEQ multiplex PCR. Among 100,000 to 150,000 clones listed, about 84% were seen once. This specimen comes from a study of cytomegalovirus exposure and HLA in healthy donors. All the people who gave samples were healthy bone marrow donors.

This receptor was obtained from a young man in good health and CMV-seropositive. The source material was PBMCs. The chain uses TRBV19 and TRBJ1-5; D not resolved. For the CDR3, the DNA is TGTGCCAGTAGCATTCGTGGGCCCGATCAGCCCCAGCATTTT. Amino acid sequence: CASSIRGPDQPQHF.